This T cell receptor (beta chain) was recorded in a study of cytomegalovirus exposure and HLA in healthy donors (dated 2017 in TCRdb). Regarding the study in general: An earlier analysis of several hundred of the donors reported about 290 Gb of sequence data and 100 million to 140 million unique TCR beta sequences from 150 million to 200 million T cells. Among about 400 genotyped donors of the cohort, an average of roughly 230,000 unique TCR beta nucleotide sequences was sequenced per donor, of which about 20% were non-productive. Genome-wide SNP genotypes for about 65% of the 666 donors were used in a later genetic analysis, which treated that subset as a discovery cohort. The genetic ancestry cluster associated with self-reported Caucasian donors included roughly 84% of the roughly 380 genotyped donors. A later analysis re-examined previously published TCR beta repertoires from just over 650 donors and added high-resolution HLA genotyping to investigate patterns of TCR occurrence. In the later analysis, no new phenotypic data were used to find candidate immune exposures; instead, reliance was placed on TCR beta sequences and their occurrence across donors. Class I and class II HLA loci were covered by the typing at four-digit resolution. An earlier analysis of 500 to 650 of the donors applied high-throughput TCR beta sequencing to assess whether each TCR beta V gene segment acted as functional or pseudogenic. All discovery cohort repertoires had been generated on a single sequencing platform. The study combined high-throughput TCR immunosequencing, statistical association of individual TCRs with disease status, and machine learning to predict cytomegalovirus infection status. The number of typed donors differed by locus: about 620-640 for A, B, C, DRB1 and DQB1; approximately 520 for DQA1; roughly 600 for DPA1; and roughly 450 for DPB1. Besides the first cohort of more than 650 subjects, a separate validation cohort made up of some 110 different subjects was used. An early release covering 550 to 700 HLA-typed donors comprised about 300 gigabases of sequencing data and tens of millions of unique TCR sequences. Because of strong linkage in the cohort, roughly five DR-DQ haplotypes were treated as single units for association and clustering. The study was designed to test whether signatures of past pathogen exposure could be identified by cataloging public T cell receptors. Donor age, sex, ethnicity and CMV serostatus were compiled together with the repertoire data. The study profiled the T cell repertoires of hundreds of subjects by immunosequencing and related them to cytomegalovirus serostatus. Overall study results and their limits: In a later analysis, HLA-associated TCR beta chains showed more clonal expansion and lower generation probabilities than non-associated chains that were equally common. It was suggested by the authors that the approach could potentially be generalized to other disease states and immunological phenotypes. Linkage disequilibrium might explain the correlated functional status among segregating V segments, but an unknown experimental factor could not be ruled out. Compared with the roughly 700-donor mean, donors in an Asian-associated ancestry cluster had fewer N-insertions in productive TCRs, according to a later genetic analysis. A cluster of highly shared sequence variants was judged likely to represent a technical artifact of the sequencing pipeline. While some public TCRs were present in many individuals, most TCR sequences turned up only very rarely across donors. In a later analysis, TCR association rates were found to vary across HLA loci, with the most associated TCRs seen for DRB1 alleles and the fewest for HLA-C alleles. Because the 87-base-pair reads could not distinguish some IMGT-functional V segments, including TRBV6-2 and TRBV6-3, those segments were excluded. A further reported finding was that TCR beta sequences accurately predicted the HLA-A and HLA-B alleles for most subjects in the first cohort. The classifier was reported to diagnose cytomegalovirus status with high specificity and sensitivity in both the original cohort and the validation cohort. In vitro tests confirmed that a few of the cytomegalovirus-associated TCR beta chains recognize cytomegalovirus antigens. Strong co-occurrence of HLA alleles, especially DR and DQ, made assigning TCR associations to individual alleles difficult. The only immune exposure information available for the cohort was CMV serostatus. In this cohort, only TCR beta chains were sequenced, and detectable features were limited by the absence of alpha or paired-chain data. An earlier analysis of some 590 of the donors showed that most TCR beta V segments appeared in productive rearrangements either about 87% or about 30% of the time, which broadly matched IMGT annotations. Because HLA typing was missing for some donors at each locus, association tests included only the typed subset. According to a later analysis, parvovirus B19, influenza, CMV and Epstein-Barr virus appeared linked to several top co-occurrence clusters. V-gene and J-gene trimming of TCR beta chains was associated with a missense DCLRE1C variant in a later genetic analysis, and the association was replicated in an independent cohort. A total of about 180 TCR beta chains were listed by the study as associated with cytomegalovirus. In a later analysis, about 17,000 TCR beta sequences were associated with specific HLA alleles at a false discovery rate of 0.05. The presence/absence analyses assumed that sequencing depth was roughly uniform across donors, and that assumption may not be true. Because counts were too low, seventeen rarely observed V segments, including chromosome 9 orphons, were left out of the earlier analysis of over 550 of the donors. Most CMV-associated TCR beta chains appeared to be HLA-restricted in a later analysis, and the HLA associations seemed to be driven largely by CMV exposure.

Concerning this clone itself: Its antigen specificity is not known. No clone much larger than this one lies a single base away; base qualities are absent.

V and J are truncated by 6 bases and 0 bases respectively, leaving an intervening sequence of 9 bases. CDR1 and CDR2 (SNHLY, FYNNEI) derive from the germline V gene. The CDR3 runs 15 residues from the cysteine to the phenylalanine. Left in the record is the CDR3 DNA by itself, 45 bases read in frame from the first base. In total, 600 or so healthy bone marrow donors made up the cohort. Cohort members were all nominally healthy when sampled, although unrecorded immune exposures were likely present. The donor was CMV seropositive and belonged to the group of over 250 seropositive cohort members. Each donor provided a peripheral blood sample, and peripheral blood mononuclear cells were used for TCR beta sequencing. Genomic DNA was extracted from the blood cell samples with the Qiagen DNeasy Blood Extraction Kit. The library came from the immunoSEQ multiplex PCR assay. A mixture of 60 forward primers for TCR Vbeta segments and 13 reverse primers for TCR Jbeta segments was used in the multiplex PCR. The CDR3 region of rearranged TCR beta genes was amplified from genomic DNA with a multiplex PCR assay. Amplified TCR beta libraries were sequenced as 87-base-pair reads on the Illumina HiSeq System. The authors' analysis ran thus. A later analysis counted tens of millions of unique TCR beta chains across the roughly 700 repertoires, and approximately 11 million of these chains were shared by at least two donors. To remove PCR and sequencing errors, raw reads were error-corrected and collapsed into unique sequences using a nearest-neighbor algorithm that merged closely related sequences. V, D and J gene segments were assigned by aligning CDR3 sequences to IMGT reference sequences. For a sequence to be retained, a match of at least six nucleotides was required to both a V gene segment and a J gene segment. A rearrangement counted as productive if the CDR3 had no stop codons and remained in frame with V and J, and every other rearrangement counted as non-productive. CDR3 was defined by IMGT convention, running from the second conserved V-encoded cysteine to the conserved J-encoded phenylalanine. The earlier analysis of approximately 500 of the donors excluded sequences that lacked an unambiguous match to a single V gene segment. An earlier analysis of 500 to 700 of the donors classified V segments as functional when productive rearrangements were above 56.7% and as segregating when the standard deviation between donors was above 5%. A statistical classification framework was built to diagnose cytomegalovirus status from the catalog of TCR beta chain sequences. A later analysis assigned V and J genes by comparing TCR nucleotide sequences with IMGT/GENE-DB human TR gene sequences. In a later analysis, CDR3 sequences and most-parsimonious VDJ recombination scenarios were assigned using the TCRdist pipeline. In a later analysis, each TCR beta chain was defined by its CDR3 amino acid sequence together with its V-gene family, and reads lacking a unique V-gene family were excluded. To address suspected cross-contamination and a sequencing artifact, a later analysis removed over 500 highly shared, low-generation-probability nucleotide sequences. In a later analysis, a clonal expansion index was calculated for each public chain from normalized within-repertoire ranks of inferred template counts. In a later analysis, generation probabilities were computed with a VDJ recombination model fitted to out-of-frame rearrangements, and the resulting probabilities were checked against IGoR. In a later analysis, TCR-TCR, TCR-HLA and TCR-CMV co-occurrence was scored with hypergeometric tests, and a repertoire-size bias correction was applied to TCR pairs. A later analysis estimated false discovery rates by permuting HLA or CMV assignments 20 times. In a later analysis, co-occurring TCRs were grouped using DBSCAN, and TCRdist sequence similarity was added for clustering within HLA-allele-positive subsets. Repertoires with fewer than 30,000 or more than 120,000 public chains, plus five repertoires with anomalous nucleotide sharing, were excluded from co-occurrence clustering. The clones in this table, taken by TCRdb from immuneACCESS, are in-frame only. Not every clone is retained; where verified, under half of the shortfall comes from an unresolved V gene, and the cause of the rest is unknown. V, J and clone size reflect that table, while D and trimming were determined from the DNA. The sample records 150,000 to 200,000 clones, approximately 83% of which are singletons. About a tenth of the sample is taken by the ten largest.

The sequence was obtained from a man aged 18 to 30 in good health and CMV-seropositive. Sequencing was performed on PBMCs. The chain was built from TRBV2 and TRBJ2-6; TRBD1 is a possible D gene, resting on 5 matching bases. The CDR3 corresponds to CASSGHSSGANVLTF. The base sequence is TGTGCCAGCAGCGGACACTCCTCTGGGGCCAACGTCCTGACTTTC.